These 9 T cell receptor beta chains originate from one sample sequenced in a study of blood T cell repertoires in COVID-19. The table came from immunoSEQ multiplex PCR; TCRdb's copy has only in-frame clones and leaves some out. The sample includes about 130,000 clones, roughly 90% of them seen just once. Sample: peripheral blood. All receptors derive from a man between 60 and 70 years old with active or convalescent COVID-19.

This chain joins TRBV30 and TRBJ2-5; D perhaps matches TRBD2 (9 bases). V gave up 7 bases and J gave up 5 bases, with 32 bases separating them. Germline V gene lookup returns CDR1 GTSNPN and CDR2 SVGIG (reference sequence). This CDR3 has 18 residues. The DNA for the CDR3 is TGTGCCTTTTCAGGGGGCGCGGGTAGCGGGGGAGCCCGGGAGACCCAGTACTTC. Encoded protein: CAFSGGAGSGGARETQYF. The complete variable domain, with remaining parts taken from reference TRBV30 and TRBJ2-5, reads SQTIHQWPATLVQPVGSPLSLECTVEGTSNPNLYWYRQAAGRGLQLLFYSVGIGQISSEVPQNLSASRPQDRQFILSSKKLLLSDSGFYLCAFSGGAGSGGARETQYFGPGTRLLVL.

V and J are TRBV9 and TRBJ2-7; no clear D. The CDR3 extends over 14 amino acids. In germline, CDR1 is SGDLS, CDR2 YYNGEE. Trimming pared 0 bases from V and 0 bases from J, leaving 7 bases between. The CDR3 reads CASSVVETSYEQYF. CDR3 in DNA: TGTGCCAGCAGCGTAGTAGAAACCTCCTACGAGCAGTACTTC.

The table lists this clone with a few counts. The V call is TRBV6-2 or TRBV6-3, the J call TRBJ2-7, with 8 bases that match TRBD1. The CDR3 covers 15 residues. Germline V CDR1 and CDR2: MNHEY, SVGEGT. Unmatched junction bases numbered 14, after V lost 6 bases and J lost 7 bases. In nucleotides, the CDR3 is TGTGCCAGCAGCACCGCAGGGGGCGAGTCTTGGGAGCAGTACTTC. This encodes CASSTAGGESWEQYF.

A note on this clone: Other nucleotide sequences in the sample specify the same CDR3. The chain joins TRBV10-3 to TRBJ2-7; TRBD1 might be the D (6 bases). Germline V gives CDR1 ENHRY, CDR2 SYGVKD. The V and J ends lost 6 bases and 0 bases respectively, with 6 bases between them. The CDR3 is made up of 12 amino acids. Here the CDR3 reads CAIRDSSYEQYF. For the CDR3, the DNA is TGTGCCATCAGGGACAGCTCCTACGAGCAGTACTTC.

This clone has a handful of counts. The chain joins TRBV9 to TRBJ2-7; possibly TRBD2 for D (6 bases). V gave up 0 bases and J gave up 0 bases, with 10 bases separating them. The germline V gene encodes CDR1 SGDLS and CDR2 YYNGEE. The CDR3 has 15 residues. CDR3 sequence reads: CASSVESGVSYEQYF. The CDR3, as DNA: TGTGCCAGCAGCGTAGAATCGGGGGTCTCCTACGAGCAGTACTTC.

This rearrangement joins TRBV5-4 to TRBJ2-1; 12 bases fit TRBD1. This CDR3 spans 18 amino acids. J gave up 3 bases and V 1 base, and 8 bases lay outside the gene matches. In germline, CDR1 is SGHNT, CDR2 YYREEE (reference sequence). The CDR3 spells CASSLWDRGRPFYNEQFF. The CDR3 DNA reads as TGTGCCAGCAGCTTGTGGGACAGGGGGCGCCCTTTCTACAATGAGCAGTTCTTC.

This clone was seen only a few times. The rearrangement links TRBV19 to TRBJ1-3; D uncertain. From germline, CDR1 is LNHDA and CDR2 SQIVND (reference sequence). V was pared by 3 bases and J by 8 bases, with 8 bases between. The CDR3 has 12 amino acids. The CDR3 DNA sequence: TGTGCCAGTAGTATTATCGCGGACACCATATATTTT. Translating it yields CASSIIADTIYF.

The V and J genes are TRBV6-5 and TRBJ1-2; a possible D gene is TRBD1 (6 bases). CDR1 is MNHEY and CDR2 is SVGAGI in the germline V gene. V lost 6 bases, J lost 4 bases, and 15 bases lay in between. The CDR3 is made up of 14 amino acids. CDR3 region: CASRFGQPGYGYTF. In nucleotides, the CDR3 is TGTGCCAGCAGATTCGGACAGCCTGGCTATGGCTACACCTTC.

This chain connects TRBV14 to TRBJ1-6; D possibly corresponds to TRBD1 (5 bases). Germline V CDR1 and CDR2: SGHDN, FVKESK. V was trimmed by 1 base and J by 9 bases, leaving 13 bases between them. The CDR3 consists of 15 residues. CDR3 nucleotides: TGTGCCAGCAGCCAAGGGGGCGGGAGAGGTTCACCCCTCCACTTT. Amino acids: CASSQGGGRGSPLHF.